Listed below are T cell receptor beta chains from one sample, sequenced in a study of T cell clones after liver transplantation. The data were produced by immunoSEQ multiplex PCR, yet TCRdb's version contains in-frame clones alone and is incomplete. The sample lists some 16,000 clones, more than 75% seen once, with approximately 35% in the top ten. This specimen was CD8+ T cells from blood, taken around 50 months after liver transplant. All receptors come from a human patient who received a liver transplant. Some of the T cells may derive from the graft donor. CDR3s include the opening cysteine and the closing phenylalanine or tryptophan. The D gene is left open where the match is weak. Clone size is given for some rows only: seen once, a few or many times, or a class if the clone is expanded.

d_gene,v_gene,j_gene,abundance,CDR3nt,CDR3aa
-,TRBV5-4,TRBJ2-1,-,TGTGCCAGCAGCTTGGGACCAACGGCGGGGGAGCAGTTCTTC,CASSLGPTAGEQFF
TRBD2,TRBV27,TRBJ2-7,once,TGTGCCAGCAGCGAAATGGGGGCTAGCGGGAGTATCTACGAGCAGTACTTC,CASSEMGASGSIYEQYF
-,TRBV14,TRBJ1-6,few,TGTGCCAGCAGCCAAGGCCTCGGGGATCCTATCAGACCCCTCCACTTT,CASSQGLGDPIRPLHF
-,TRBV30,TRBJ2-7,once,TGTGCCTGGGAGGTGAGCTCCTACGAGCAGTACTTC,CAWEVSSYEQYF
-,TRBV28,TRBJ1-2,-,TGTGCCAGCACCGACGGACGGACCTATGGCTACACCTTC,CASTDGRTYGYTF
-,TRBV27,TRBJ2-2,-,TGTGCCAGTGGCTGGGTGGGTGCCGGGGAGCTGTTTTTT,CASGWVGAGELFF
TRBD2,TRBV19,TRBJ2-3,-,TGTGCCAGTAGTCCGTGGACTAGCGGGGAGCAAGATACGCAGTATTTT,CASSPWTSGEQDTQYF
-,TRBV7-8,TRBJ1-1,-,TGTGCCAGCAGCTTAGTGGCAGAGGGGACTGACACTGAAGCTTTCTTT,CASSLVAEGTDTEAFF
TRBD2,TRBV29-1,TRBJ2-5,-,TGCAGCGTTCACGGGACTAGCGGGATCCAAGAGACCCAGTACTTC,CSVHGTSGIQETQYF
TRBD2,TRBV5-6,TRBJ2-1,-,TGTGCCAGCAGCCTTGGGCTAGCGGGGGGCGATGCCTACAATGAGCAGTTCTTC,CASSLGLAGGDAYNEQFF
-,TRBV4-3,TRBJ2-2,hyperexpanded,TGCGCCAGCAGCCTTCTAGGCCTCGGGGAGCTGTTTTTT,CASSLLGLGELFF
-,TRBV9,TRBJ2-5,-,TGTGCCAGCAGCGTACAAACAGGGGAGGTGGAGACCCAGTACTTC,CASSVQTGEVETQYF
-,TRBV5-4,TRBJ2-2,-,TGTGCCAGCAGCTCCCCCTCTGGAGCGGAGCATGCCGGGGAGCTGTTTTTT,CASSSPSGAEHAGELFF
-,TRBV5-1,TRBJ1-1,-,TGCGCCAGCAGCTTGTACAGGGCGGACACTGAAGCTTTCTTT,CASSLYRADTEAFF
TRBD1,TRBV19,TRBJ2-7,-,TGTGCCAGTAGTACGGGACAGGGGGCCTACGAGCAGTACTTC,CASSTGQGAYEQYF
TRBD1,TRBV10-3,TRBJ2-7,-,TGTGCCATCATGGCCCCGACAGGGGAGCAGTACTTC,CAIMAPTGEQYF
-,TRBV4-3,TRBJ2-6,-,TGCGCCAGCAGCCAAACGGGACTCGACTCTGGGGCCAACGTCCTGACTTTC,CASSQTGLDSGANVLTF
-,TRBV6-6,TRBJ2-7,-,TGTGCCAGCAGTTACGCGACCCACGAGCAGTACTTC,CASSYATHEQYF